This passage covers 14 T cell receptor beta chains from one sample sequenced in a study of blood T cells in healthy people across ages. Alongside a J-beta primer mix, a sample-barcoded 5' primer served in a second PCR lasting roughly 6 to 11 cycles. TCRdb recomputed calls from the 5' RACE reads with MiXCR, one row per CDR3 protein. This table holds some 1.7 million distinct CDR3 sequences, over 25% found once. Sequenced material: blood. The origin of the receptors is a woman aged 25 to 45 in good health.

In the case of this clonotype: A much larger clone is a single base away; this may be a read error. The rearrangement joins TRBV9 to TRBJ2-5; TRBD2 matches at 7 bases. CDR1 and CDR2 from the germline V gene are SGDLS and YYNGEE. V trimming: 2 bases; J trimming: 2 bases; junction bases outside the gene matches: 6. This CDR3 contains 15 residues. The CDR3 is CASSVRAGVQETQYF. CDR3 DNA sequence: TGTGCCAGCAGCGTTAGGGCGGGGGTACAAGAGACCCAGTACTTC. Using reference TRBV9 and TRBJ2-5 for the parts outside the CDR3, the full variable domain is DSGVTQTPKHLITATGQRVTLRCSPRSGDLSVYWYQQSLDQGLQFLIQYYNGEERAKGNILERFSAQQFPDLHSELNLSSLELGDSALYFCASSVRAGVQETQYFGPGTRLLVL.

This clonotype turned up a few times. The chain combines TRBV20-1 with TRBJ2-1; D is perhaps TRBD1 (6 bases). CDR3 length: 18 residues. Germline V gene sequence: CDR1 DFQATT, CDR2 SNEGSKA (reference sequence). V shed 4 bases and J shed 5 bases, with 27 bases lying between them. This CDR3 reads CSAKTSPGTPKSHNEQFF. The CDR3 bases are TGCAGTGCTAAAACTTCCCCGGGGACACCGAAGAGTCACAATGAGCAGTTCTTC.

There are a few counts of this clonotype. The chain has TRBV11-3 and TRBJ2-1; D not certain. Germline CDR1 reads SGHNT; CDR2 reads YENEEA. There are 14 residues in the CDR3. V was cut by 5 bases and J by 9 bases, with 17 bases left in between. CDR3 sequence: CASSHRSLVGEQFF. The CDR3 nucleotides read TGTGCCAGCAGCCACCGCTCCCTGGTTGGTGAGCAGTTCTTC.

This clonotype was counted a few times. This chain connects TRBV3-1 to TRBJ2-3, with TRBD2 matching 10 bases. The CDR3 length is 17 residues. Germline CDR1 is LGHDT and CDR2 is YNNKEL (reference sequence). Unmatched junction bases numbered 7, after V lost 1 base and J lost 3 bases. The CDR3 coding sequence is TGTGCCAGCAGCCAAGCCCGACTAGCGGGCGCGACAGATACGCAGTATTTT. It encodes CASSQARLAGATDTQYF.

This clonotype has more than one count but fewer than ten. V is TRBV27 and J is TRBJ2-1; 7 positions agree with TRBD2. Germline V gene lookup returns CDR1 MNHEY and CDR2 SMNVEV (reference sequence). This CDR3 region has 14 residues. V lost 5 bases and J lost 6; bases outside the gene matches: 7. The CDR3 nucleotides read TGTGCCAGCAGTCCGGGGAGGGGCTCCAATGAGCAGTTCTTC. Its translation: CASSPGRGSNEQFF.

This clonotype was found many times. The chain recombines TRBV7-2 with TRBJ2-5; TRBD2 matches at 8 bases. Germline V gene sequence: CDR1 SGHTA, CDR2 FQGNSA. The CDR3 is 16 amino acids. Trimming removed 1 base from V and 2 bases from J; junction bases left unmatched: 6. The CDR3: CASSLGSVAGQETQYF. Here the CDR3 DNA reads TGTGCCAGCAGCTTAGGATCAGTAGCGGGGCAAGAGACCCAGTACTTC.

This clonotype was seen at least ten times. The genes are TRBV5-1 and TRBJ2-3, with D perhaps TRBD1 (6 bases). V lost 2 bases, J lost 4 bases, and 14 bases lay in between. There are 15 residues in the CDR3. CDR1 and CDR2 from the germline V gene are SGHRS and YFSETQ. The CDR3 loop is CASSLGQTQPDTQYF. The CDR3 nucleotides are TGCGCCAGCAGCTTAGGACAGACCCAGCCAGATACGCAGTATTTT.

V is TRBV29-1 and J is TRBJ1-5; TRBD1 is a possible D gene (5 bases). The CDR3 runs to 12 residues. CDR1 SQVTM and CDR2 ANQGSEA come from the germline V gene. The V gene lost 8 bases and the J gene lost 2 bases, with 10 bases spanning the gap. In DNA, the CDR3 is TGCAGCTGCAGGGAGGGCAATCAGCCCCAGCATTTT. This gives the protein CSCREGNQPQHF.

This clonotype has just a few counts. The V gene is TRBV20-1, the J gene TRBJ1-2; D gene uncertain. Germline CDR1 is DFQATT and CDR2 is SNEGSKA (reference sequence). The length of the CDR3 is 15 residues. V gave up 4 bases and J gave up 2 bases, with 17 bases separating them. CDR3 sequence: CSANLPAGSNYGYTF. DNA for the CDR3: TGCAGTGCTAATCTCCCAGCGGGTTCGAACTATGGCTACACCTTC.

V usage is TRBV24-1 and J usage is TRBJ2-1, with D tentatively TRBD1 (6 bases). Trimming took off 7 bases at V and 8 bases at J, with 17 bases between the two ends. CDR3 length: 14 amino acids. CDR1 and CDR2 (germline): KGHDR, SFDVKD. CDR3 sequence (DNA): TGTGCCACCAGGAGGGGACACAAACGGGATGAGCAGTTCTTC. It specifies CATRRGHKRDEQFF.

The chain carries TRBV7-6 and TRBJ1-2; 8 positions agree with TRBD1. V gave up 3 bases and J gave up 8 bases; unmatched junction bases: 8. This CDR3 spans 14 amino acids. CDR1 SGHVS and CDR2 FNYEAQ come from the germline V gene. The CDR3 region has the DNA TGTGCCAGCAGCTTGAGTTCAGGGGGCGGGGGCTACACCTTC. Translated: CASSLSSGGGGYTF.

V and J are TRBV7-2 and TRBJ1-2; D unresolved. The CDR3 is made up of 12 amino acids. Trimming removed 3 bases from V and 8 bases from J, with 10 bases in between. Germline loops: CDR1 SGHTA, CDR2 FQGNSA. The CDR3 DNA reads as TGTGCCAGCAGCTTTCCAGTGGAAGGCTACACCTTC. This translates into CASSFPVEGYTF.

This clonotype was counted only a few times. The V gene is TRBV6-2 or TRBV6-3, the J gene TRBJ2-7, with D unclear. V lost 5 bases and J lost 8, with 10 bases in between. The CDR3 is made up of 11 amino acids. Germline V gene lookup returns CDR1 MNHEY and CDR2 SVGEGT. The CDR3 region is CASSHGPKQYF. The CDR3 DNA sequence: TGTGCCAGCAGTCACGGACCCAAGCAGTACTTC.

As DNA, the CDR3 is TGCGCCAGCAGACTCACCGGGACAGAGAATGGCTACACCTTC. Its translation is CASRLTGTENGYTF. This sequence joins TRBV5-1 and TRBJ1-2; 7 bases line up with TRBD1. After removal of 5 bases from V and 6 bases from J, the junction contained 10 bases not matched to a gene. The CDR3 loop spans 14 amino acids. Germline V gives CDR1 SGHRS, CDR2 YFSETQ.